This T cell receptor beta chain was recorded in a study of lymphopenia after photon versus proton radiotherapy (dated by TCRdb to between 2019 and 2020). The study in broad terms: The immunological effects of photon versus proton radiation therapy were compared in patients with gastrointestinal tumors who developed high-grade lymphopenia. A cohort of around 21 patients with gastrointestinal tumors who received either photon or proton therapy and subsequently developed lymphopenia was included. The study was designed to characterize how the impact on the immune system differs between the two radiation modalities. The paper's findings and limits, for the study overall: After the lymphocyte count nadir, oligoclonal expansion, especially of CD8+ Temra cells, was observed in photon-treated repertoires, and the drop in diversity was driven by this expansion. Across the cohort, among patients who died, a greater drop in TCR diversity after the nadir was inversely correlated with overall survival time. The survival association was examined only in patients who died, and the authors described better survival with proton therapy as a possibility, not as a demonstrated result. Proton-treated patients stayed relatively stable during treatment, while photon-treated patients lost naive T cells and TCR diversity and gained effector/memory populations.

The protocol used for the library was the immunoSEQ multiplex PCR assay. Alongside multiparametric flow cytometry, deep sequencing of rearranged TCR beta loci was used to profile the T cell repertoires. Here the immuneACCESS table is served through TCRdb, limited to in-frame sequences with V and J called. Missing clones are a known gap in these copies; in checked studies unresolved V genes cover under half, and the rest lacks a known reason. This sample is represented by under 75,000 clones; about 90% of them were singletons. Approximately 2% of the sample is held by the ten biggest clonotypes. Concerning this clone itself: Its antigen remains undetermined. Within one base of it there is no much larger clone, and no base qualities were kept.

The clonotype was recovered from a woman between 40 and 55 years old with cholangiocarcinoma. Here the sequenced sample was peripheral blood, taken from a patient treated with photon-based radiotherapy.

The nucleotides are TGTGCCACCGGACAGGGTACTCTCTTAACCTACGAGCAGTACTTC. The translation is CATGQGTLLTYEQYF. The chain links TRBV2 with TRBJ2-7; TRBD1 aligns with 8 central bases. V and J are trimmed by 10 bases and 2 bases, and the gene matches miss 13 bases of the junction. Looking up the germline V gene yields CDR1 SNHLY and CDR2 FYNNEI. The CDR3 runs 15 residues from the cysteine to the phenylalanine. The kept DNA is CDR3 alone, 45 bases in frame from the first base.